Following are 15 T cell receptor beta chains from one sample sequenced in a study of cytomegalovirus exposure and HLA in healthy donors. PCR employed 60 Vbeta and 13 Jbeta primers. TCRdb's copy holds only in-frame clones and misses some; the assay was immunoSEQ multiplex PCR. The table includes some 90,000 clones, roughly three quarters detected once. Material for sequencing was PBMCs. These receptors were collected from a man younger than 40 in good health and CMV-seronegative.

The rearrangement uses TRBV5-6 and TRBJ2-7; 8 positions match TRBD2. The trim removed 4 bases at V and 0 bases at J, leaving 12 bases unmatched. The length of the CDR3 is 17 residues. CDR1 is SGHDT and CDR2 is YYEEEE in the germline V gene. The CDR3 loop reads CASSPLGAGGRSYEQYF. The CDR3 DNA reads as TGTGCCAGCAGCCCCCTAGGTGCGGGGGGTCGCTCCTACGAGCAGTACTTC.

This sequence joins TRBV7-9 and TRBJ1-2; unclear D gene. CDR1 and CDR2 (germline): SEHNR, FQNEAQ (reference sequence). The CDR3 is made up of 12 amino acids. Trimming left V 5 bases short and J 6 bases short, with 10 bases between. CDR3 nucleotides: TGTGCCAGCAGCCTCGGAGTGCATGGCTACACCTTC. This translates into CASSLGVHGYTF.

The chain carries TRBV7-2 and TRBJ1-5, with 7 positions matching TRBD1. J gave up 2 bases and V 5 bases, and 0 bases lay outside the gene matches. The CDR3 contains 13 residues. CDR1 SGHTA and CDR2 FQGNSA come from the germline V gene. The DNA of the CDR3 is TGTGCCAGCAGCGGACAGGGCAATCAGCCCCAGCATTTT. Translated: CASSGQGNQPQHF.

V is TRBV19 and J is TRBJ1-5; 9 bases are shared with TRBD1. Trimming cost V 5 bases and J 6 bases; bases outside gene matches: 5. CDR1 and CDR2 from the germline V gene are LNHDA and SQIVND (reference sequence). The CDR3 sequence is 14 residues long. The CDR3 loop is CASSVGQGRQPQHF. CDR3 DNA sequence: TGTGCCAGTAGTGTGGGACAGGGCCGTCAGCCCCAGCATTTT.

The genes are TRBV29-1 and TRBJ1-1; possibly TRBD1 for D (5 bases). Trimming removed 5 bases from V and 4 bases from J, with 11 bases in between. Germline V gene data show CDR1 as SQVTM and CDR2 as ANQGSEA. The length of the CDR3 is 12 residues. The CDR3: CSVLGAVTEAFF. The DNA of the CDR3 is TGCAGCGTTTTAGGGGCAGTCACTGAAGCTTTCTTT.

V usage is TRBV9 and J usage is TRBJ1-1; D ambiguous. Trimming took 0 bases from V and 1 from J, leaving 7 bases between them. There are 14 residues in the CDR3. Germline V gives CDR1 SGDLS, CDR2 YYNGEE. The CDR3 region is CASSVEGGNTEAFF. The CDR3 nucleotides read TGTGCCAGCAGCGTAGAAGGCGGGAACACTGAAGCTTTCTTT.

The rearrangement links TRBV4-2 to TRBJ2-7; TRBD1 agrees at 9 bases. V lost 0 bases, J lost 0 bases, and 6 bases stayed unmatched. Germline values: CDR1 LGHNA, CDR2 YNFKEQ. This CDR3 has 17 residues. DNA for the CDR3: TGTGCCAGCAGCCAAGAGGGAGAGGGACAGGGCTCCTACGAGCAGTACTTC. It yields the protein CASSQEGEGQGSYEQYF.

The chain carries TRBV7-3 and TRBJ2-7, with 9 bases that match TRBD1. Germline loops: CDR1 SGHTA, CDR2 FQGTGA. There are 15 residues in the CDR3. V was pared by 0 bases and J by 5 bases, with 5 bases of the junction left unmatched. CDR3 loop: CASSLTGTGTDEQYF. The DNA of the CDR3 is TGTGCCAGCAGCTTAACGGGGACAGGGACAGACGAGCAGTACTTC.

CDR3 amino acids: CATSSGQGYEQYF. CDR3 DNA: TGTGCCACCAGCAGCGGACAGGGTTACGAGCAGTACTTC. V usage is TRBV15 and J usage is TRBJ2-7, with TRBD1 matching over 8 bases. With V trimmed by 3 bases and J by 4 bases, 2 bases remained unmatched. This CDR3 region has 13 residues. Per germline, CDR1 LNHNV and CDR2 YYDKDF (reference sequence).

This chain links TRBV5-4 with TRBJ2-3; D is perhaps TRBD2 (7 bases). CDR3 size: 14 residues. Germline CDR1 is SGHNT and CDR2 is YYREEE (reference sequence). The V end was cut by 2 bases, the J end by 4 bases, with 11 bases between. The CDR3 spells CASSFGGASDTQYF. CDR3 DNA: TGTGCCAGCAGCTTTGGGGGGGCTTCAGATACGCAGTATTTT.

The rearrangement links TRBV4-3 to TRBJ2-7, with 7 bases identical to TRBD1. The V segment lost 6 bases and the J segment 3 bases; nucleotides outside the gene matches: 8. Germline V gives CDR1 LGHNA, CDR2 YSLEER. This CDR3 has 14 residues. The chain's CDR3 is CASSQQGMVYEQYF. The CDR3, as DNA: TGCGCCAGCAGTCAACAGGGGATGGTCTACGAGCAGTACTTC.

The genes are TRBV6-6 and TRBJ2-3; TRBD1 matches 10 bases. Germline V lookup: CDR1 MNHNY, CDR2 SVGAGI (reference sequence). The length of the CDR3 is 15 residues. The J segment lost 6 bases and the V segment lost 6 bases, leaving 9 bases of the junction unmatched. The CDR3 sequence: CASRTRDRGRDTQYF. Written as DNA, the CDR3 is TGTGCCAGCAGGACCCGGGACAGGGGACGGGATACGCAGTATTTT.

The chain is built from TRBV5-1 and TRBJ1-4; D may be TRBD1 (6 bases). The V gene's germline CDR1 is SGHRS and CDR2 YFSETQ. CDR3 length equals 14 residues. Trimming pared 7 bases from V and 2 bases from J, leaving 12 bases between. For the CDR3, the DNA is TGCGCCAGCCATGGGGACACCACTAATGAAAAACTGTTTTTT. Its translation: CASHGDTTNEKLFF. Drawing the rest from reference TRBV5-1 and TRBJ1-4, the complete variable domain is KAGVTQTPRYLIKTRGQQVTLSCSPISGHRSVSWYQQTPGQGLQFLFEYFSETQRNKGNFPGRFSGRQFSNSRSEMNVSTLELGDSALYLCASHGDTTNEKLFFGSGTQLSVL.

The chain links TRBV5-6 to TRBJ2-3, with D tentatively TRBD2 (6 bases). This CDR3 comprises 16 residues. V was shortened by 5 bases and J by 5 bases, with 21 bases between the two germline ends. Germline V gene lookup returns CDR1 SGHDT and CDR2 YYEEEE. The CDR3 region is CASRPGDLMFIDTQYF. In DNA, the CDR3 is TGTGCCAGCAGACCGGGGGACCTTATGTTCATAGATACGCAGTATTTT.

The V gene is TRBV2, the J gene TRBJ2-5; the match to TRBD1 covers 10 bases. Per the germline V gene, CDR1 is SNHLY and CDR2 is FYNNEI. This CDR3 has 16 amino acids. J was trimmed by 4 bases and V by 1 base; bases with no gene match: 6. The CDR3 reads CASSEGQGANGETQYF. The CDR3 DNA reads TGTGCCAGCAGTGAAGGACAGGGGGCAAACGGAGAGACCCAGTACTTC.